One sample yielded the 20 T cell receptor beta chains listed below, sequenced in a study of blood T cell repertoires in COVID-19. Repertoires were generated with immunoSEQ multiplex PCR, while TCRdb's copy carries only in-frame clones and drops some. The sample shows nearly 300,000 clones, around 84% of them seen only once. The sample taken for sequencing was peripheral blood. All receptors come from a human donor with COVID-19, enrolled during active disease. The donor label of this sample is uncertain.

The chain is built from TRBV11-2 and TRBJ2-7; 11 nucleotides line up with TRBD2. The CDR3 is made up of 15 amino acids. The germline CDR1 and CDR2 sequences are SGHAT and FQNNGV. V was clipped by 2 bases and J by 2 bases; unmatched bases: 2. CDR3 DNA sequence: TGTGCCAGCAGCTTATTGGGACTAGCGGCCTACGAGCAGTACTTC. This sequence encodes CASSLLGLAAYEQYF. The variable domain in full, completed from reference TRBV11-2 and TRBJ2-7, reads EAGVAQSPRYKIIEKRQSVAFWCNPISGHATLYWYQQILGQGPKLLIQFQNNGVVDDSQLPKDRFSAERLKGVDSTLKIQPAKLEDSAVYLCASSLLGLAAYEQYFGPGTRLTVT.

The chain is built from TRBV7-9 and TRBJ2-3; 8 bases agree with TRBD1. This CDR3 spans 15 amino acids. CDR1 is SEHNR, CDR2 FQNEAQ, per germline (reference sequence). J lost 2 bases, V lost 5 bases, and 6 bases had no gene match. CDR3 in DNA: TGTGCCAGCAGCCTCTCAGGGGGCTTCACAGATACGCAGTATTTT. This translates into CASSLSGGFTDTQYF.

The CDR3 nucleotides read TGTGCCAGCAGCCCGGAGGGTTTCACAGATACGCAGTATTTT. This translates into CASSPEGFTDTQYF. V usage is TRBV7-2 and J usage is TRBJ2-3, with TRBD2 as a possible D gene (6 bases). V was cut by 5 bases and J by 2 bases, with 11 bases left in between. The CDR3 loop spans 14 amino acids. Per germline, CDR1 SGHTA and CDR2 FQGNSA.

This chain joins TRBV29-1 and TRBJ2-1; tentatively, D is TRBD2 (6 bases). There are 12 residues in the CDR3. The V gene's germline CDR1 is SQVTM and CDR2 ANQGSEA. V dropped 6 bases and J dropped 1 base, with 7 bases sitting between them. CDR3: CSVGTSYNEQFF. The CDR3 DNA follows: TGCAGCGTCGGGACTTCCTACAATGAGCAGTTCTTC.

This chain connects TRBV15 to TRBJ2-7, with D possibly TRBD1 on 5 matching bases. CDR1 and CDR2 (germline): LNHNV, YYDKDF (reference sequence). Trimming left V 4 bases short and J 0 bases short, with 10 bases between. The CDR3 covers 14 residues. The CDR3 reads CATSKAGFSYEQYF. The CDR3 bases are TGTGCCACCAGCAAGGCAGGGTTCTCCTACGAGCAGTACTTC.

This chain uses TRBV19 with TRBJ2-5; 7 nucleotides line up with TRBD1. Looked up from germline, CDR1 is LNHDA and CDR2 is SQIVND (reference sequence). CDR3 length: 13 amino acids. With V trimmed by 6 bases and J by 7 bases, 8 bases remained unmatched. The CDR3 region has the DNA TGTGCCAGTAGCACGACAGGGCCGGCGACCCAGTACTTC. It specifies CASSTTGPATQYF.

The chain combines TRBV18 with TRBJ1-4; 9 nucleotides agree with TRBD1. Germline CDR1 and CDR2: KGHSH and LQKENI. The CDR3 covers 15 residues. V trimming: 3 bases; J trimming: 1 base; junction bases outside the gene matches: 0. CDR3 sequence (DNA): TGTGCCAGCTCACCGGGACAGGGAACTAATGAAAAACTGTTTTTT. Its translation: CASSPGQGTNEKLFF.

To note about this clone: Other DNA sequences of this sample code for an identical CDR3. The chain couples TRBV9 to TRBJ1-1, with TRBD1 as a possible D gene (5 bases). CDR3 length equals 13 residues. Between the trimmed V and J ends, which lost 0 bases and 4 bases, there was a span of 7 bases. Germline CDR1 and CDR2: SGDLS and YYNGEE. The CDR3 DNA reads as TGTGCCAGCAGCGTAGCAGGGTCCACTGAAGCTTTCTTT. The encoded protein is CASSVAGSTEAFF.

The genes are TRBV5-1 and TRBJ2-1; D not certain. CDR1 is SGHRS and CDR2 is YFSETQ in the germline V gene. V was cut by 5 bases and J by 8 bases, with 14 bases left in between. CDR3 length: 13 residues. The CDR3 loop reads CASRQNREYEQFF. As DNA, the CDR3 is TGCGCCAGCAGACAGAATAGAGAGTATGAGCAGTTCTTC.

The chain combines TRBV27 with TRBJ2-1; weak D call: TRBD1 (5 bases). CDR1 is MNHEY, CDR2 SMNVEV, per germline (reference sequence). CDR3 length: 14 amino acids. Trimming removed 7 bases at V and 0 bases at J, with 10 bases between. CDR3 sequence (DNA): TGTGCCAGCAACAGGCTGAACTCCTACAATGAGCAGTTCTTC. It encodes CASNRLNSYNEQFF.

The chain links TRBV27 to TRBJ1-4; 10 bases map to TRBD1. Germline V gene data show CDR1 as MNHEY and CDR2 as SMNVEV (reference sequence). The V gene end was trimmed by 1 base and the J gene end by 2 bases; junction bases not matched to a gene: 4. CDR3 length: 17 amino acids. Here the CDR3 reads CASSLYPGQGTNEKLFF. For the CDR3, the DNA is TGTGCCAGCAGTTTATATCCGGGACAGGGGACTAATGAAAAACTGTTTTTT.

To note about this clone: Other DNA variants within this sample encode the same CDR3. The rearrangement links TRBV9 to TRBJ2-7; 11 bases map to TRBD2. Germline CDR1 and CDR2: SGDLS and YYNGEE. V lost 3 bases, J lost 0 bases, and 2 bases stayed unmatched. The CDR3 has 15 amino acids. In nucleotides, the CDR3 is TGTGCCAGCAGCGGCACTAGCGGGAGCTCCTACGAGCAGTACTTC. It encodes CASSGTSGSSYEQYF.

V is TRBV5-1 and J is TRBJ1-4; D remains ambiguous. CDR1 and CDR2 from the germline V gene are SGHRS and YFSETQ. This CDR3 has 13 amino acids. V lost 4 bases to trimming and J lost 5 bases, with 9 bases between them. As DNA, the CDR3 is TGCGCCAGCAGCGAGACACCGAATGAAAAACTGTTTTTT. Translating gives CASSETPNEKLFF.

DNA of the CDR3: TGTGCCAGCAGTTCCGGTATTACCGGGACAGGGATTATTGGGGCCAACGTCCTGACTTTC. Translating it yields CASSSGITGTGIIGANVLTF. The chain employs TRBV28 and TRBJ2-6; TRBD1 matches at 9 bases. Germline V gives CDR1 MDHEN, CDR2 SYDVKM. V dropped 4 bases and J dropped 3; count of bases not matched to a gene: 16. The CDR3 sequence is 20 residues long.

The chain recombines TRBV5-1 with TRBJ2-3; D not certain. CDR3 size: 14 residues. Germline CDR1 SGHRS, CDR2 YFSETQ. Between the trimmed V and J ends, which lost 0 bases and 3 bases, there was a span of 8 bases. The DNA for the CDR3 is TGCGCCAGCAGCTTGGCCCGGTCGACAGATACGCAGTATTTT. Its translation: CASSLARSTDTQYF.

The chain joins TRBV28 to TRBJ1-5, with D hard to call. The ends were cut back, 6 bases at V and 7 bases at J, with 10 bases in the middle. CDR3 length equals 12 residues. Germline loops: CDR1 MDHEN, CDR2 SYDVKM. CDR3: CASSRRSQPQHF. The CDR3 region has the DNA TGTGCCAGCAGCCGGAGGTCACAGCCCCAGCATTTT.

This chain connects TRBV7-9 to TRBJ2-7, with 10 bases identical to TRBD1. Unmatched junction bases numbered 10, after V lost 5 bases and J lost 6 bases. CDR3 length: 15 amino acids. CDR1 and CDR2 (germline): SEHNR, FQNEAQ (reference sequence). This CDR3 reads CASSRWTGGEGEQYF. Here the CDR3 DNA reads TGTGCCAGCAGCCGATGGACAGGGGGAGAGGGCGAGCAGTACTTC.

There are a few counts of this clone. The V call is TRBV27, the J call TRBJ1-1; TRBD1 is a possible D gene (6 bases). CDR3 length: 14 residues. Trimming removed 4 bases from V and 1 base from J, with 10 bases in between. Germline V gene sequence: CDR1 MNHEY, CDR2 SMNVEV (reference sequence). CDR3 sequence reads: CASSSRGTNTEAFF. For the CDR3, the DNA is TGTGCCAGCAGTTCGAGGGGGACGAACACTGAAGCTTTCTTT.

V gene TRBV12-3 or TRBV12-4 combines with J gene TRBJ1-4; D unresolved. V lost 3 bases to trimming and J lost 5 bases, with 7 bases between them. CDR3 length: 13 amino acids. CDR3 bases: TGTGCCAGCAGTTTCGGAGGGAATGAAAAACTGTTTTTT. It codes for CASSFGGNEKLFF.

The V and J genes are TRBV7-2 and TRBJ1-4, with D possibly matching TRBD1 (5 bases). The CDR3 extends over 15 amino acids. V was cut by 5 bases and J by 0 bases, with 10 bases left in between. Germline CDR1 reads SGHTA; CDR2 reads FQGNSA. CDR3 amino acids: CASSPGGATNEKLFF. CDR3 sequence (DNA): TGTGCCAGCAGCCCGGGAGGGGCAACTAATGAAAAACTGTTTTTT.